This entry concerns a single T cell receptor beta chain. The entry originates in a study of blood T cell repertoires in COVID-19. As handled by the study authors: Scientists estimated how many nucleated cells there were by amplifying reference gene primers. The repertoire was sequenced with immunoSEQ multiplex PCR; TCRdb's copy has only in-frame clones and lacks some. V and J calls and clone size follow that table, whereas D and trimming were derived from the DNA. The table includes 270,000 or so clones, 90% detected once. Seattle enrolled patients during active infection and tracked them longitudinally. Germline V gene data show CDR1 as SNHLY and CDR2 as FYNNEI. Trimming left V 8 bases short and J 9 bases short, with 17 bases between. CDR3 size: 14 residues.

The sequence came from a woman aged 60 to 75 with COVID-19, enrolled during active disease. The specimen sequenced was peripheral blood. The V call is TRBV2, the J call TRBJ1-6; perhaps TRBD1 as D (5 bases). CDR3 nucleotide sequence: TGTGCCAGCCTCTCCGGGGGTGGGGGTTCACCCCTCCACTTT. Its translation: CASLSGGGGSPLHF.